A selection of T cell receptor beta chains follows, all from one sample in a study of blood T cell repertoires in COVID-19. The method was immunoSEQ multiplex PCR; TCRdb's version includes in-frame clones alone and lacks a portion of them. The table lists approximately 170,000 clones, approximately 91% of them singletons. Sequenced input: peripheral blood. These receptors were obtained from a man between 18 and 35 years old with COVID-19, enrolled during active disease. CDR3s include the opening cysteine and the closing phenylalanine or tryptophan. Each record gives: V gene, J gene, CDR3 protein.

TRBV7-2	TRBJ1-1	CASSLIRGRDTEAFF
TRBV6-2/TRBV6-3	TRBJ1-5	CASSYSPGRGANQPQHF
TRBV27	TRBJ2-3	CASSSSWTGAGTDTQYF
TRBV3-1/TRBV3-2	TRBJ1-5	CASRSGVNQPQHF
TRBV5-5	TRBJ2-3	CASSGDTSGSTDTQYF
TRBV4-1	TRBJ2-2	CASSRQERGLGTGELFF
TRBV28	TRBJ1-6	CASSLDRGHLLASPLHF
TRBV7-9	TRBJ2-1	CASSTGGDYYNEQFF
TRBV29-1	TRBJ2-7	CSALAGGPGEQYF
TRBV28	TRBJ1-5	CASSSSRGTGSSSASNQPQHF
TRBV19	TRBJ2-1	CASSENGLIGLADYNEQFF
TRBV7-8	TRBJ2-7	CASSFMGGYEQYF
TRBV9	TRBJ2-1	CASSVGPSSGNEQFF
TRBV28	TRBJ2-7	CASRTGRQLFTEQYF
TRBV30	TRBJ2-7	CAWRWGHYEQYF
TRBV28	TRBJ1-2	CASSLTDRLYGYTF
TRBV30	TRBJ2-7	CAWSSDRGEPYEQYF
TRBV12-3/TRBV12-4	TRBJ2-1	CASSSSDYNEQFF
TRBV5-1	TRBJ2-7	CASSLEGTGGREQYF
TRBV7-8	TRBJ2-5	CASSFPGLAIQTQYF
TRBV6-6	TRBJ2-4	CASSKTGAAKNIQYF
TRBV13	TRBJ2-4	CASSSEDLAKNIQYF
TRBV28	TRBJ1-1	CASSLQGSNTEAFF
TRBV7-9	TRBJ2-7	CASSWEGYEQYF
TRBV14	TRBJ2-1	CASSQGPRPLPNEQFF
TRBV9	TRBJ1-2	CASSGTYLHRGQGYTF
TRBV7-6	TRBJ2-1	CASSLNPGSRWGNEQFF
TRBV2	TRBJ2-2	CASMVTVNTGELFF
TRBV21-1	TRBJ2-7	CASSKGSRKEIYEQYF
TRBV5-6	TRBJ2-7	CASRFGAGGEQYF
TRBV4-3	TRBJ1-3	CASSQDLGQGPRNTIYF
TRBV5-6	TRBJ1-5	CASSRTRGYSNQPQHF
TRBV15	TRBJ1-1	CATSRARGRNTEAFF
TRBV28	TRBJ1-5	CASSLAAATPVRPQHF
TRBV9	TRBJ1-5	CASSSGRDQPQHF
TRBV6-2/TRBV6-3	TRBJ1-1	CASSPGNTEAFF
TRBV4-2	TRBJ1-5	CASSQGQGLNQPQHF
TRBV2	TRBJ2-2	CASSEVAGEVELFF
TRBV7-9	TRBJ2-5	CASSLAAGGETQYF
TRBV7-9	TRBJ2-4	CASSLALAGGAKNIQYF
TRBV11-2	TRBJ2-7	CASSKWTSGTYEQYF
TRBV5-1	TRBJ1-4	CASSGGQKNEKLFF
TRBV12-5	TRBJ2-1	CASGLVLGLAGDHEQFF
TRBV5-8	TRBJ2-3	CASSFRLGRADTQYF
TRBV11-1	TRBJ2-3	CASSQRLLPTQYF
TRBV27	TRBJ2-7	CASSFGGVGYEQYF
TRBV28	TRBJ2-4	CASSPRGGGRYIQYF
TRBV20-1	TRBJ2-1	CSASESPDEQFF
TRBV19	TRBJ1-2	CASSRTGGWGYTF
TRBV19	TRBJ2-5	CASSIQGEETQYF
TRBV5-1	TRBJ2-5	CASSLGTAGETQYF
TRBV7-9	TRBJ2-1	CASSLSGREGYNEQFF
TRBV9	TRBJ2-2	CASSTRPDRDITGELFF
TRBV30	TRBJ2-3	CASPRGQLGLAGTDTQYF
TRBV6-6	TRBJ2-2	CASAYSDISDTGELFF
TRBV3-1/TRBV3-2	TRBJ1-4	CASSQAPGQGGSGEKLLF
TRBV7-9	TRBJ1-3	CASILTGSGNTIYF
TRBV15	TRBJ2-1	CATSRGAGPREQFF
TRBV11-3	TRBJ2-1	CASSSTENEQFF
TRBV12-3/TRBV12-4	TRBJ1-1	CASSPIGQGEAFF